The 26 T cell receptor beta chains listed next were all sequenced from one sample in a study of T-cell reconstitution after alpha-beta-depleted transplantation in children. This sample's TCRbeta library carried unique molecular identifier barcodes. A single record per CDR3 protein comes from TCRdb applying MiXCR to the PCR reads. This sample carries 600,000 or so distinct CDR3 sequences, 20% to 25% of them seen once, and the ten largest clones take roughly an eighth. Material: PBMCs, mostly from graft donor cells, obtained 360 days after TCRalphabeta/CD19-depleted stem cell transplant. The receptors originated from a boy under two years old who had a stem cell transplant for acute myeloid leukemia, so the T cells may come from the graft donor.

The J gene is TRBJ1-6, the V gene TRBV20-1, with D unclear. The CDR3 consists of 16 residues. The germline V and J ends were trimmed by 0 bases and 5 bases, with 14 bases remaining between them. Germline values: CDR1 DFQATT, CDR2 SNEGSKA (reference sequence). The CDR3 reads CSARDRRTANNSPLHF. DNA of the CDR3: TGCAGTGCTAGAGATCGACGAACAGCCAATAATTCACCCCTCCACTTT.

This clonotype occurred many times. The chain has TRBV20-1 and TRBJ2-5, with 15 bases identical to TRBD2. The V segment lost 3 bases and the J segment 4 bases; nucleotides outside the gene matches: 6. Germline V gene sequence: CDR1 DFQATT, CDR2 SNEGSKA (reference sequence). The CDR3 runs 16 residues. This CDR3 reads CSARGLAGGHGETQYF. In DNA, the CDR3 is TGCAGTGCTAGGGGACTAGCGGGGGGCCACGGAGAGACCCAGTACTTC.

This clonotype appeared a few times. The chain employs TRBV28 and TRBJ2-1; 7 bases fit TRBD2. Germline values: CDR1 MDHEN, CDR2 SYDVKM. The length of the CDR3 is 16 residues. The junction had 8 bases not matched to a gene; V was cut back by 4 bases and J by 2 bases. The CDR3 loop is CASSSPGTNTYNEQFF. The CDR3, as DNA: TGTGCCAGCAGTTCTCCCGGGACTAACACCTACAATGAGCAGTTCTTC.

In its sample, this clonotype was seen many times. The chain couples TRBV12-3 or TRBV12-4 to TRBJ1-1; possible D gene TRBD1, 6 bases. Trimming stripped 6 bases from V and 2 bases from J, with 13 bases between. The CDR3 totals 14 residues. The CDR3 protein is CASRADRINTEAFF. CDR3 nucleotides: TGTGCCAGCAGAGCCGACAGGATAAACACTGAAGCTTTCTTT.

This clonotype has at least ten counts. The chain is built from TRBV28 and TRBJ2-7; a weak D match, TRBD2 (5 bases). The CDR3 spans 15 residues. The V end was cut by 1 base, the J end by 5 bases, with 15 bases between. Germline V gene sequence: CDR1 MDHEN, CDR2 SYDVKM. The CDR3 sequence: CASSLFRGGLDEQYV. CDR3 nucleotide sequence: TGTGCCAGCAGTTTATTCCGAGGAGGTCTAGACGAGCAGTACGTC.

Ten or more counts support this clonotype. V usage is TRBV12-3 or TRBV12-4 and J usage is TRBJ1-2; D may be TRBD1 (5 bases). The ends were cut back, 8 bases at V and 0 bases at J, with 10 bases in the middle. This CDR3 is built from 13 residues. In DNA form, the CDR3 reads TGTGCCAGCGGGCTGACAGCTAACTATGGCTACACCTTC. This gives the protein CASGLTANYGYTF.

J is TRBJ2-5 and V is TRBV10-2; 7 bases are shared with TRBD2. CDR1 is WSHSY, CDR2 SAAADI, per germline. Unmatched junction bases numbered 1, after V lost 3 bases and J lost 0 bases. The CDR3 is made up of 14 amino acids. The CDR3 DNA sequence: TGCGCCAGCAGTGAAGGGACTAACCAAGAGACCCAGTACTTC. Its protein is CASSEGTNQETQYF.

The chain joins TRBV29-1 to TRBJ1-2, with D unclear. Trimming cost V 4 bases and J 3 bases, with 12 bases left between them. There are 13 residues in the CDR3. Germline V CDR1 and CDR2: SQVTM, ANQGSEA. The CDR3 bases are TGCAGCGTTGTCGACAACCCCTACTATGGCTACACCTTC. Translation: CSVVDNPYYGYTF.

This clonotype was observed a few times. The chain combines TRBV7-9 with TRBJ2-5; 9 bases are shared with TRBD1. The germline V gene has CDR1 SEHNR and CDR2 FQNEAQ (reference sequence). The CDR3 has 16 amino acids. The trim removed 0 bases at V and 5 bases at J, leaving 7 bases unmatched. The CDR3 loop reads CASSLATGGRAETQYF. The CDR3 DNA is TGTGCCAGCAGCTTAGCGACAGGGGGAAGAGCGGAGACCCAGTACTTC.

The rearrangement links TRBV19 to TRBJ2-6, with 8 bases aligning to TRBD1. V lost 6 bases and J lost 0; bases outside the gene matches: 4. The CDR3 totals 16 residues. The germline V gene encodes CDR1 LNHDA and CDR2 SQIVND (reference sequence). The CDR3 protein is CASRGQVGSGANVLTF. CDR3 in DNA: TGTGCCAGTAGGGGACAGGTGGGCTCTGGGGCCAACGTCCTGACTTTC. Full variable domain (remainder filled in from reference TRBV19 and TRBJ2-6): DGGITQSPKYLFRKEGQNVTLSCEQNLNHDAMYWYRQDPGQGLRLIYYSQIVNDFQKGDIAEGYSVSREKKESFPLTVTSAQKNPTAFYLCASRGQVGSGANVLTFGAGSRLTVL.

This clonotype was observed a few times. The V and J genes are TRBV7-2 and TRBJ2-7, with a possible D match to TRBD1 (6 bases). The germline V and J ends were trimmed by 1 base and 4 bases, with 11 bases remaining between them. The CDR3 runs to 14 residues. The V gene's germline CDR1 is SGHTA and CDR2 FQGNSA. This CDR3 reads CASSLVQGLYEQYF. The CDR3 nucleotides read TGTGCCAGCAGCTTAGTACAGGGTTTGTACGAGCAGTACTTC. The full variable domain, in which reference TRBV7-2 and TRBJ2-7 provide the parts outside the CDR3, is GAGVSQSPSNKVTEKGKDVELRCDPISGHTALYWYRQSLGQGLEFLIYFQGNSAPDKSGLPSDRFSAERTGGSVSTLTIQRTQQEDSAVYLCASSLVQGLYEQYFGPGTRLTVT.

This clonotype was seen a handful of times. The chain links TRBV29-1 to TRBJ2-3; TRBD2 matches at 8 bases. Germline-derived CDR1 and CDR2 are SQVTM and ANQGSEA. With 6 bases clipped from V and 0 bases from J, the junction kept 8 bases outside the gene matches. The CDR3 totals 15 residues. CDR3 DNA: TGCAGCGTCGCCGGGGGGGGAATTAGCACAGATACGCAGTATTTT. It encodes CSVAGGGISTDTQYF.

This clonotype was counted at least ten times. The chain employs TRBV5-6 and TRBJ2-3; D gene uncertain. This CDR3 comprises 15 residues. Germline V gene lookup returns CDR1 SGHDT and CDR2 YYEEEE. The V end lost 0 bases, the J end lost 5 bases, and 13 bases lay between the germline ends. This chain's CDR3 is CASSLVMGAEDTQYF. The CDR3 DNA is TGTGCCAGCAGCTTGGTTATGGGTGCGGAAGATACGCAGTATTTT.

This clonotype was recorded at least ten times. V and J are TRBV29-1 and TRBJ2-5, with unresolved D. Germline CDR1 reads SQVTM; CDR2 reads ANQGSEA. The V end lost 5 bases, the J end lost 5 bases, and 15 bases lay between the germline ends. There are 13 residues in the CDR3. The CDR3 loop reads CSVLYGVIETQYF. CDR3 nucleotides: TGCAGCGTTCTCTATGGGGTCATTGAGACCCAGTACTTC.

This chain connects TRBV5-5 to TRBJ1-1; TRBD1 is a possible D gene (6 bases). The V gene's germline CDR1 is SGHKS and CDR2 YYEKEE (reference sequence). The CDR3 is made up of 11 amino acids. Trimming left V 5 bases short and J 5 bases short, with 7 bases between. CDR3 region: CASRQGTEAFF. Here the CDR3 DNA reads TGTGCCAGCAGACAGGGTACTGAAGCTTTCTTT.

The gene calls are TRBV2 and TRBJ2-1; D might be TRBD1 or TRBD2, each matching 5 bases. The CDR3 runs 15 residues. The V end was cut by 4 bases, the J end by 3 bases, with 13 bases between. CDR1 and CDR2 (germline): SNHLY, FYNNEI. DNA for the CDR3: TGTGCCAGCAGTGTGACAGCGGACGGCTACAATGAGCAGTTCTTC. Amino acid sequence: CASSVTADGYNEQFF.

V is TRBV20-1 and J is TRBJ1-4; perhaps TRBD1 as D (5 bases). Between the trimmed V and J ends, which lost 6 bases and 7 bases, there was a span of 18 bases. The CDR3 covers 14 residues. Germline assignment: CDR1 DFQATT and CDR2 SNEGSKA (reference sequence). CDR3 bases: TGCAGTGCCCGCGGGACTAAGGGGCCTGAAAAACTGTTTTTT. Protein sequence: CSARGTKGPEKLFF.

This chain connects TRBV7-8 to TRBJ2-5; a possible D gene is TRBD2 (6 bases). This CDR3 region has 16 residues. The V end lost 4 bases, the J end lost 3 bases, and 18 bases lay between the germline ends. CDR1 SGHVS and CDR2 FQNEAQ come from the germline V gene. The CDR3 bases are TGTGCCAGCAGCTCTTATGGGGGGTCGGGCGAAGAGACCCAGTACTTC. Its translation is CASSSYGGSGEETQYF.

This clonotype occurred many times. The genes are TRBV5-6 and TRBJ2-7, with a tentative D call TRBD1 (6 bases). The CDR3 is 13 residues long. The germline CDR1 and CDR2 sequences are SGHDT and YYEEEE. Trimming left V 4 bases short and J 0 bases short, with 8 bases between. The CDR3 sequence: CASSPGDSYEQYF. The DNA of the CDR3 is TGTGCCAGCAGCCCAGGGGACTCCTACGAGCAGTACTTC. Together with reference TRBV5-6 and TRBJ2-7, the CDR3 gives the full variable domain: DAGVTQSPTHLIKTRGQQVTLRCSPKSGHDTVSWYQQALGQGPQFIFQYYEEEERQRGNFPDRFSGHQFPNYSSELNVNALLLGDSALYLCASSPGDSYEQYFGPGTRLTVT.

This sequence joins TRBV5-5 and TRBJ2-2, with TRBD1 as a possible D gene (8 bases). The V and J ends lost 4 bases and 7 bases respectively, with 14 bases between them. The CDR3 runs 14 residues. Germline values: CDR1 SGHKS, CDR2 YYEKEE (reference sequence). CDR3: CASSGQGGFGELFF. CDR3 sequence (DNA): TGTGCCAGCAGCGGACAGGGAGGGTTCGGGGAGCTGTTTTTT.

There are many counts of this clonotype. The rearrangement joins TRBV10-2 to TRBJ2-1; D call uncertain. The CDR3 extends over 13 amino acids. CDR1 and CDR2 from the germline V gene are WSHSY and SAAADI. V dropped 7 bases and J dropped 6 bases, with 13 bases sitting between them. The CDR3 region has the DNA TGCGCCAGCAACCTCAACCGCGCCAATGAGCAGTTCTTC. This translates into CASNLNRANEQFF.

This clonotype was counted between two and nine times. V is TRBV29-1 and J is TRBJ1-2; tentative D call: TRBD1 (5 bases). The V end lost 4 bases, the J end lost 4 bases, and 7 bases lay between the germline ends. There are 11 residues in the CDR3. Germline V lookup: CDR1 SQVTM, CDR2 ANQGSEA. The CDR3 bases are TGCAGCGTTGTAGGGGCCTATGGCTACACCTTC. Amino acids: CSVVGAYGYTF.

This rearrangement joins TRBV20-1 to TRBJ2-5; D is possibly TRBD1 (7 bases). From germline, CDR1 is DFQATT and CDR2 SNEGSKA (reference sequence). The CDR3 has 16 residues. With 5 bases removed from V and 5 bases from J, the gap between germline ends came to 24 bases. This CDR3 is CSAPPPDREVGETQYF. The CDR3 bases are TGCAGTGCTCCCCCTCCAGACAGGGAGGTTGGGGAGACCCAGTACTTC.

This clonotype was seen just once. The chain links TRBV12-3 or TRBV12-4 to TRBJ1-1, with a tentative D call TRBD1 (5 bases). Trimming removed 8 bases from V and 0 bases from J, with 10 bases in between. There are 13 residues in the CDR3. The CDR3 region has the DNA TGTGCCAGCTACAGACAGTTGAACACTGAAGCTTTCTTT. Translated: CASYRQLNTEAFF.

Many counts were recorded for this clonotype. CDR3 in amino acids: CSAPEPTRGKETQYF. The CDR3 DNA reads as TGCAGTGCTCCCGAACCTACCCGGGGAAAAGAGACCCAGTACTTC. The rearrangement uses TRBV20-1 and TRBJ2-5, with D possibly matching TRBD2 (5 bases). Germline V gene data show CDR1 as DFQATT and CDR2 as SNEGSKA (reference sequence). The CDR3 runs 15 residues. The ends were cut back, 5 bases at V and 3 bases at J, with 19 bases in the middle.

V and J are TRBV7-9 and TRBJ2-1; D may be TRBD1 (6 bases). Germline CDR1 and CDR2: SEHNR and FQNEAQ (reference sequence). The V and J ends lost 4 bases and 8 bases respectively, with 18 bases between them. The CDR3 spans 15 residues. The CDR3, as DNA: TGTGCCAGCAGCTCTCCCGGGACAAAGGGCTATGAGCAGTTCTTC. Translating it yields CASSSPGTKGYEQFF.